This T cell receptor (beta chain) emerged from a study of HIV-infected children after antiretroviral therapy interruption. Across the study: Weeks 0, 48 and 150 were sampled under continuous treatment. Findings and limits, study-wide: Naive CD4+ CDR3 sharing between time points fell after interruption began. By the end of treatment interruption, naive CD4+ clonality (Gini) increased.

A 3' RACE protocol on RNA, with unique molecular identifiers, produced the TCR library. TCRdb fed the 3' RACE reads into MiXCR, producing one record per CDR3 protein. The sample contains about 89,000 distinct CDR3 sequences, about 7% of which appear only once. In this sample, this clonotype turned up a few times. Its antigen is unknown. This CDR3 is 15 amino acids long. V was shortened by 5 bases and J by 1 base, with 14 bases between the two germline ends. Treatment given: PENTA 11 planned treatment interruption arm or continuous ART arm. The chain has TRBV12-3 or TRBV12-4 and TRBJ2-5; D gene ambiguous. This TCR was sampled from a pool of human donors with HIV. The sample consisted of CD45RA+ CD4+ T cells from PBMCs, pooled from several time points, taken from a donor given antiretroviral therapy, either interrupted or continuous. The subset denotes: naive CD4+ CD45RA+ CD45RO- T cells. CDR3 sequence reads: CASSRWAPSQETQYF. The CDR3 nucleotides are TGTGCCAGCAGTAGGTGGGCCCCGTCCCAAGAGACCCAGTACTTC.